Listed below are T cell receptor beta chains from one sample, sequenced in a study of cytomegalovirus exposure and HLA in healthy donors. TCRdb's copy holds only in-frame clones and misses some; the assay was immunoSEQ multiplex PCR. The sample has about 140,000 clones, roughly four fifths seen once. Sequencing input: PBMCs. The receptors come from a man aged 30 to 39 in good health and CMV-seropositive. Each CDR3 is given with its conserved first and last residue. D genes are given only for firm matches. The size entry is marked missing in some rows and otherwise reads once, few, many or a size class.

size	V	D	J	DNA	CDR3
once	TRBV27	TRBD1	TRBJ1-2	TGTGCCAGCAGGACCGGGACAGCTTATGGCTACACCTTC	CASRTGTAYGYTF
.	TRBV7-2	TRBD2	TRBJ2-2	TGTGCCAGCAGCTTAGGACTAGCGATTACCGGGGAGCTGTTTTTT	CASSLGLAITGELFF
.	TRBV6-5	.	TRBJ1-5	TGTGCCAGCAGTGACAGGCCCAATCAGCCCCAGCATTTT	CASSDRPNQPQHF
.	TRBV19	.	TRBJ1-2	TGTGCCAGTAGTAACCAACAGGGAAGCTATGGCTACACCTTC	CASSNQQGSYGYTF
.	TRBV19	.	TRBJ2-1	TGTGCCAGTAGCGTCGTGCTAGCAGTCTCCTACAATGAGCAGTTCTTC	CASSVVLAVSYNEQFF
.	TRBV27	.	TRBJ2-6	TGTGCCAGCAGTTTTTTGACAGACTCTGGGGCCAACGTCCTGACTTTC	CASSFLTDSGANVLTF
.	TRBV30	.	TRBJ2-7	TGTGCCTGGAGTGTCGACAGCACCTACGAGCAGTACTTC	CAWSVDSTYEQYF
.	TRBV2	TRBD1	TRBJ1-4	TGTGCCAGCAGAGACAGGGGGACCGCAACTAATGAAAAACTGTTTTTT	CASRDRGTATNEKLFF
.	TRBV11-3	TRBD1	TRBJ1-1	TGTGCCAGCAGCTCGTCACAGGGGGCGATTGAAGCTTTCTTT	CASSSSQGAIEAFF
.	TRBV27	TRBD2	TRBJ2-7	TGTGCCAGCAGTCTCTCTAGCGGGGGGACCTACGAGCAGTACTTC	CASSLSSGGTYEQYF
.	TRBV2	.	TRBJ1-4	TGTGCCAGCAGGGTAACAGCAACTAATGAAAAACTGTTTTTT	CASRVTATNEKLFF